What follows is one T cell receptor (beta chain) and its context. The antigen is undetermined. This sample was included in a study of T cell responses to AZD1222 COVID-19 vaccine. Findings and caveats of the study: The study reported that nearly half of spike-specific TCRs target unmutated variant regions.

Only in-frame clones appear in the TCRdb table, and some are missing; sequencing was by immunoSEQ multiplex PCR. The table has roughly 120,000 clones, around 88% seen once; the top ten hold about 5%. Germline CDR1 reads SGHKS; CDR2 reads YYEKEE (reference sequence). Trimming removed 4 bases at V and 4 bases at J, with 20 bases between. CDR3 length: 16 residues. The specimen comprised peripheral blood, sampled on day 0 of AZD1222 vaccination. The clonotype originates from an adult in good health. The rearrangement links TRBV5-5 to TRBJ1-1, with TRBD1 as a possible D gene (6 bases). CDR3: CASSPTGTSTGTEAFF. CDR3 nucleotides: TGTGCCAGCAGCCCCACCGGGACATCTACAGGCACTGAAGCTTTCTTT.